This is a list of T cell receptor beta chains from one sample in a study of beta chain features in type 1 diabetes. The table came from immunoSEQ multiplex PCR; TCRdb's copy has only in-frame clones and leaves some out. This table holds some 900,000 clones, 15% to 20% found once. The source material was naive CD4+ T cells from blood. The receptor set was obtained from a woman aged 18 to 35 in good health. Each CDR3 is given with its conserved first and last residue. The D gene is left open where the match is weak. For some rows the clone size is stated as once, few or many, or as a class when expanded; others skip it.

CDR3,DNA,size,V,J,D
CAISETGPLGETQYF,TGTGCCATCAGTGAGACCGGGCCTCTCGGAGAGACCCAGTACTTC,few,TRBV10-3,TRBJ2-5,.
CASGNGLAGFTDTQYF,TGTGCCAGCGGAAATGGACTAGCGGGGTTCACAGATACGCAGTATTTT,few,TRBV19,TRBJ2-3,TRBD2
CASSLGVQEKLFF,TGTGCCAGCAGTTTAGGAGTTCAGGAAAAACTGTTTTTT,few,TRBV28,TRBJ1-4,.
CASSPGTEETQYF,TGTGCCAGCAGTCCCGGGACAGAAGAGACCCAGTACTTC,.,TRBV28,TRBJ2-5,TRBD1
CAIFRTASYNEQFF,TGTGCCATTTTTCGGACGGCCTCCTACAATGAGCAGTTCTTC,.,TRBV27,TRBJ2-1,.
CSANTYNEQFF,TGCAGTGCTAACACCTACAATGAGCAGTTCTTC,.,TRBV20-1,TRBJ2-1,.
CASKEKLFF,TGTGCCAGCAAAGAAAAACTGTTTTTT,few,TRBV28,TRBJ1-4,.
CASSLYPGSSTDTQYF,TGTGCCAGCAGCTTGTATCCAGGGTCCAGCACAGATACGCAGTATTTT,few,TRBV5-6,TRBJ2-3,.
CASSDPYSTDTQYF,TGTGCCAGCAGCGACCCGTACAGCACAGATACGCAGTATTTT,.,TRBV7-9,TRBJ2-3,.
CASSLGSVGETQYF,TGCGCCAGCAGCTTGGGGTCCGTGGGAGAGACCCAGTACTTC,.,TRBV5-1,TRBJ2-5,.
CASREPLGGYTEAFF,TGTGCCAGCAGGGAACCTTTAGGGGGTTACACTGAAGCTTTCTTT,.,TRBV28,TRBJ1-1,.
CAISDGNQPQHF,TGTGCCATCAGTGACGGGAATCAGCCCCAGCATTTT,.,TRBV10-3,TRBJ1-5,.
CASSELAGVSEQFF,TGTGCCAGCAGCGAACTAGCGGGAGTCAGTGAGCAGTTCTTC,.,TRBV7-3,TRBJ2-1,TRBD2
CASSQDYQGTYGYTF,TGCGCCAGCAGCCAAGATTATCAGGGGACGTATGGCTACACCTTC,.,TRBV4-3,TRBJ1-2,.
CASSTEDQGTTDTQYF,TGTGCCAGCTCTACAGAGGACCAAGGAACCACAGATACGCAGTATTTT,few,TRBV18,TRBJ2-3,.
CASSGTRYEQYF,TGTGCCAGCAGTGGGACCCGCTACGAGCAGTACTTC,.,TRBV2,TRBJ2-7,.
CASTTLAGGDRNEQFF,TGTGCCAGCACAACCTTAGCGGGAGGGGATAGAAATGAGCAGTTCTTC,few,TRBV28,TRBJ2-1,TRBD2
CASSSTGAGETQYF,TGTGCCAGCAGCTCGACAGGGGCCGGGGAGACCCAGTACTTC,.,TRBV11-2,TRBJ2-5,TRBD1
CASSRSTEPYGYTF,TGTGCCAGCTCACGCTCGACAGAGCCTTATGGCTACACCTTC,.,TRBV18,TRBJ1-2,.
CASSLVLGSDTGELFF,TGTGCCAGCAGCTTAGTTCTAGGGTCGGACACCGGGGAGCTGTTTTTT,.,TRBV7-8,TRBJ2-2,.
CASSLRPPTGNEQFF,TGTGCCAGCAGTTTAAGACCCCCCACGGGAAATGAGCAGTTCTTC,few,TRBV7-2,TRBJ2-1,.
CASSSDRVEKLFF,TGTGCCAGCAGCTCCGACCGGGTTGAAAAACTGTTTTTT,.,TRBV7-9,TRBJ1-4,.
CASSPQGVATGELFF,TGTGCCAGCAGTCCCCAAGGCGTGGCAACCGGGGAGCTGTTTTTT,once,TRBV6-5,TRBJ2-2,.
CASSLLGPYEQYF,TGTGCCAGCAGTTTATTGGGGCCGTACGAGCAGTACTTC,.,TRBV27,TRBJ2-7,.
CASSPGREYEQYF,TGTGCCAGCAGCCCCGGACGGGAATACGAGCAGTACTTC,few,TRBV7-3,TRBJ2-7,.
CASQGEDRRTDTQYF,TGTGCCAGCCAGGGGGAGGATAGGCGCACAGATACGCAGTATTTT,few,TRBV28,TRBJ2-3,.
CASSLGPLDGTGGYTF,TGTGCCAGCAGCTTGGGCCCGCTGGACGGCACTGGTGGCTACACCTTC,few,TRBV5-4,TRBJ1-2,.
CASTPPSQRSYEQYF,TGTGCCAGCACCCCTCCCAGCCAACGTTCCTACGAGCAGTACTTC,.,TRBV7-8,TRBJ2-7,.
CASSSQGPLDPEAFF,TGTGCCAGCAGTTCGCAGGGGCCGCTCGACCCTGAAGCTTTCTTT,.,TRBV28,TRBJ1-1,.
CATRPGMQPYEQYF,TGTGCCACCCGACCAGGGATGCAACCCTACGAGCAGTACTTC,few,TRBV10-3,TRBJ2-7,.
CASSLRGQGTGEQYF,TGTGCCAGCAGCCTGCGGGGACAGGGCACAGGCGAGCAGTACTTC,few,TRBV7-9,TRBJ2-7,TRBD1
CASSQLADNSYEQYF,TGTGCCAGCAGCCAACTAGCGGATAACTCCTACGAGCAGTACTTC,few,TRBV9,TRBJ2-7,TRBD2
CASSLDASYEQYF,TGTGCCAGCAGTTTGGACGCAAGCTACGAGCAGTACTTC,.,TRBV28,TRBJ2-7,.
CASSSLGGRFYNEQFF,TGTGCCAGCAGTTCCCTAGGAGGGAGGTTTTACAATGAGCAGTTCTTC,.,TRBV27,TRBJ2-1,.